This T cell receptor (beta chain) emerged from a study of T cells in localized non-small cell lung cancer. Study-wide points: There were a median roughly 60 of the top 100 tumor clones appearing in adjacent lung. Among blood samples, higher T cell density accompanied longer overall survival. Highest T cell clonality was seen in uninvolved adjacent lung, surpassing that measured in tumor. Only one tumor region was sequenced, so heterogeneity remains possible.

Profiling relied on immunoSEQ multiplex PCR, and the TCRdb table lists in-frame clones only, not all of them. The data contain some 2,700 clones, 25% to 30% of them singletons. A few counts support this clone. Its antigen is not identified. The CDR3 contains 15 residues. The V gene's germline CDR1 is ENHRY and CDR2 SYGVKD. Trimming at V came to 1 base and at J to 7 bases, leaving 9 bases not matched to a gene. The receptor was isolated from a woman aged 40-70 years with stage II squamous cell lung carcinoma. The V and J genes are TRBV10-3 and TRBJ1-1; the match to TRBD1 covers 7 bases. Sequencing used normal lung tissue next to the tumor, obtained before any cancer treatment. CDR3 sequence reads: CAISEYDREGIEAFF. The CDR3 DNA follows: TGTGCCATCAGTGAGTATGACAGGGAAGGGATTGAAGCTTTCTTT.